What follows are 3 T cell receptor beta chains derived from one specimen sequenced in a study of radiation and T cells in renal cell carcinoma. This sample's treatment: 15 Gy SBRT to primary tumor, nephrectomy 4 weeks later. Data came from immunoSEQ multiplex PCR; TCRdb stores just in-frame clones and leaves some out. The sample has around 16,000 clones; 50% are singletons. Sample: tumor tissue, taken from a patient whose treatment included radiotherapy and nephrectomy. The receptors derive from a woman aged 60-70 years with renal cell carcinoma.

This chain links TRBV7-6 with TRBJ2-5; no definite D call. CDR3 length equals 11 residues. From germline, CDR1 is SGHVS and CDR2 FNYEAQ. V shed 5 bases and J shed 2 bases, with 3 bases lying between them. Here the CDR3 reads CASSPQETQYF. The CDR3, as DNA: TGTGCCAGCAGCCCGCAAGAGACCCAGTACTTC.

This clone was observed a few times. The rearrangement links TRBV11-2 to TRBJ2-1, with TRBD1 matching over 7 bases. Trimming cost V 3 bases and J 0 bases; bases outside gene matches: 8. CDR3 length equals 17 residues. Looked up from germline, CDR1 is SGHAT and CDR2 is FQNNGV. For the CDR3, the DNA is TGTGCCAGCAGCTTCAAAGAAGGGACAGTCTCCTACAATGAGCAGTTCTTC. This translates into CASSFKEGTVSYNEQFF.

A few counts support this clone. This chain joins TRBV9 and TRBJ2-7; D not certain. Germline V gene lookup returns CDR1 SGDLS and CDR2 YYNGEE. There are 13 residues in the CDR3. The ends were cut back, 2 bases at V and 2 bases at J, with 8 bases in the middle. CDR3 protein: CASSVAGTYEQYF. CDR3 DNA sequence: TGTGCCAGCAGCGTTGCAGGAACCTACGAGCAGTACTTC.